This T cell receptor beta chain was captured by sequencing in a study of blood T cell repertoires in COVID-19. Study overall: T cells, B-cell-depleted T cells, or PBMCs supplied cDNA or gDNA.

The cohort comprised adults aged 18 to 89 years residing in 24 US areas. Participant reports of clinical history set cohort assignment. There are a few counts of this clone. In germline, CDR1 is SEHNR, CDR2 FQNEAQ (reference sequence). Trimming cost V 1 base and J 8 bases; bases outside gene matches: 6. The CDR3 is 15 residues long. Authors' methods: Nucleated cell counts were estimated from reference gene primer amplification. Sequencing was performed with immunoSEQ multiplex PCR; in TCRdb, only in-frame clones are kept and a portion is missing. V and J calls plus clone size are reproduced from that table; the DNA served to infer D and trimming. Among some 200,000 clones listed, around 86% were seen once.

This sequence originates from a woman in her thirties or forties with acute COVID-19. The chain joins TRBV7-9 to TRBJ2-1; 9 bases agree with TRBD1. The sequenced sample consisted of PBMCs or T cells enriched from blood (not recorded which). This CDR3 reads CASSLGWTGVDEQFF. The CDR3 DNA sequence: TGTGCCAGCAGCTTAGGTTGGACAGGGGTGGATGAGCAGTTCTTC.